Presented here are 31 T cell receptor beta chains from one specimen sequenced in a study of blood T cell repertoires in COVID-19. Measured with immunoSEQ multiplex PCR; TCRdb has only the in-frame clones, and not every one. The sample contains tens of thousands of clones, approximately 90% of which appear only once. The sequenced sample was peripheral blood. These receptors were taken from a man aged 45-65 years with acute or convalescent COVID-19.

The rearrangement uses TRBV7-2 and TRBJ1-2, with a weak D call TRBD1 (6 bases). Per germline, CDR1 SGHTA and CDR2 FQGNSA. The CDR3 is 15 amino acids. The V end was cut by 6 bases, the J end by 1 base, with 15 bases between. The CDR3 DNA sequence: TGTGCCAGCAGGCTCCGGACAGATCTTAACTATGGCTACACCTTC. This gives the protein CASRLRTDLNYGYTF. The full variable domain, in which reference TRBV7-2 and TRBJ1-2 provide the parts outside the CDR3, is GAGVSQSPSNKVTEKGKDVELRCDPISGHTALYWYRQSLGQGLEFLIYFQGNSAPDKSGLPSDRFSAERTGGSVSTLTIQRTQQEDSAVYLCASRLRTDLNYGYTFGSGTRLTVV.

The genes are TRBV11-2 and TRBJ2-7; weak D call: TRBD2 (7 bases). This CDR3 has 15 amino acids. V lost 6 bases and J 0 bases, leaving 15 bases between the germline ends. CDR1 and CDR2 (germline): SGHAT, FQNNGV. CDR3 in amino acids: CASRRRGASSYEQYF. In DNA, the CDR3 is TGTGCCAGCAGGCGTCGGGGGGCTTCCTCCTACGAGCAGTACTTC.

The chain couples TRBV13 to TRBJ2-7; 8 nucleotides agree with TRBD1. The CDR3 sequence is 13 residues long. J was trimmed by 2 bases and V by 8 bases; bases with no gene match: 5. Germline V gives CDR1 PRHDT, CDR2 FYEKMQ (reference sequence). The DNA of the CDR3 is TGTGCCAGCGGGACAGGACAGACCTACGAGCAGTACTTC. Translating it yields CASGTGQTYEQYF.

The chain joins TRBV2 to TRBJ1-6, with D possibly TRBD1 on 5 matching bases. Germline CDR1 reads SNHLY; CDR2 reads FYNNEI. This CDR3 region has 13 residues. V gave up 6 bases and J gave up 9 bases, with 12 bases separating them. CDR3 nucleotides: TGTGCCAGCAGGGGGCCTCTGGGTTCACCCCTCCACTTT. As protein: CASRGPLGSPLHF. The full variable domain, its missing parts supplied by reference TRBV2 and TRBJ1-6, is EPEVTQTPSHQVTQMGQEVILRCVPISNHLYFYWYRQILGQKVEFLVSFYNNEISEKSEIFDDQFSVERPDGSNFTLKIRSTKLEDSAMYFCASRGPLGSPLHFGNGTRLTVT.

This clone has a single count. The CDR3 spells CASNGARNTGELFF. The CDR3 DNA is TGTGCCAGTAACGGAGCTAGGAACACCGGGGAGCTGTTTTTT. V usage is TRBV19 and J usage is TRBJ2-2; D is unclear. This CDR3 is built from 14 residues. Deletions cut 7 bases from V and 1 base from J, with 10 bases between. Germline CDR1 is LNHDA and CDR2 is SQIVND (reference sequence).

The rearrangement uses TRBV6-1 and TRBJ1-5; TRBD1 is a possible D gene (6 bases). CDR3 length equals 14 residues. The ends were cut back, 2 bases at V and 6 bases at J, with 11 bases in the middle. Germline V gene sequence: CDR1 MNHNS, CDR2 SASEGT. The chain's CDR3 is CASSEQQGPQPQHF. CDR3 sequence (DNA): TGTGCCAGCAGTGAACAACAGGGACCTCAGCCCCAGCATTTT.

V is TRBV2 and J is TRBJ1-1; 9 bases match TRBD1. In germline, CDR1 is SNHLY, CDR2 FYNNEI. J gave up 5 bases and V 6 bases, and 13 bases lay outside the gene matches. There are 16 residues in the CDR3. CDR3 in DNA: TGTGCCAGCAGGAGATGGACAGGGGATAGGGGGACTGAAGCTTTCTTT. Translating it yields CASRRWTGDRGTEAFF.

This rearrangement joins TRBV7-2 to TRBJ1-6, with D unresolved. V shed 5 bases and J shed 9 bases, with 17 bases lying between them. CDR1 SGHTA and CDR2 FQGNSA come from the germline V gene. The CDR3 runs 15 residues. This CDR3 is CASSPGVGAGSPLHF. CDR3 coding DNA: TGTGCCAGCAGCCCTGGTGTGGGCGCAGGTTCACCCCTCCACTTT.

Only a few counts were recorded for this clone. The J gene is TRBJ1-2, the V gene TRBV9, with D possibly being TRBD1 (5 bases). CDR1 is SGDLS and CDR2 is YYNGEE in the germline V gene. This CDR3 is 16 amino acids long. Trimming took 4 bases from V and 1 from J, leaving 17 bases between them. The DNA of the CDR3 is TGTGCCAGCAGCCCCCATTTGGGGCAGGGTAACTATGGCTACACCTTC. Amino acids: CASSPHLGQGNYGYTF.

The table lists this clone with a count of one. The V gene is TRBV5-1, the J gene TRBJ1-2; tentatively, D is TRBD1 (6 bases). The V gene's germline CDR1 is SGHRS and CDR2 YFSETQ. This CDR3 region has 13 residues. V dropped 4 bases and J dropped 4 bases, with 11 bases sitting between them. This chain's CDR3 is CASSPSDSYGYTF. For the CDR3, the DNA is TGCGCCAGCAGCCCCTCGGACAGCTATGGCTACACCTTC.

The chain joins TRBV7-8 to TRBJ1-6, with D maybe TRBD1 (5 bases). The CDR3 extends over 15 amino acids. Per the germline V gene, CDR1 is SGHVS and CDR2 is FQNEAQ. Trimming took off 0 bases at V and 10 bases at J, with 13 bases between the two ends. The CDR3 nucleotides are TGTGCCAGCAGCTTAGCGGGAGGGGTAGGGTCACCCCTCCACTTT. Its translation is CASSLAGGVGSPLHF.

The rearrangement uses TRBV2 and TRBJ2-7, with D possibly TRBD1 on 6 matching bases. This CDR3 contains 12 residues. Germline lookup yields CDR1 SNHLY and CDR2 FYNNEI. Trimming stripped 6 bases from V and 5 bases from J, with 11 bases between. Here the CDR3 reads CASREDSHEQYF. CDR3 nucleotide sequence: TGTGCCAGCAGAGAGGACAGCCACGAGCAGTACTTC.

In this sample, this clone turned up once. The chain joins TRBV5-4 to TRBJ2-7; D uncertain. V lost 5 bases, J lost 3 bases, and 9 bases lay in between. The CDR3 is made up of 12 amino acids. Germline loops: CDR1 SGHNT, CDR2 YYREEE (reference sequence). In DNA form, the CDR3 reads TGTGCCAGCAGTCCCTCCCTCTACGAGCAGTACTTC. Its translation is CASSPSLYEQYF.

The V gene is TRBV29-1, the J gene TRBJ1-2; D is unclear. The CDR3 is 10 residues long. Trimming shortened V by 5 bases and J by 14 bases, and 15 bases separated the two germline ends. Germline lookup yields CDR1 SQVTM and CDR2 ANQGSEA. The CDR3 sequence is CSVSEGSGTF. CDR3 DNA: TGCAGCGTTTCGGAGGGTAGTGGGACCTTC.

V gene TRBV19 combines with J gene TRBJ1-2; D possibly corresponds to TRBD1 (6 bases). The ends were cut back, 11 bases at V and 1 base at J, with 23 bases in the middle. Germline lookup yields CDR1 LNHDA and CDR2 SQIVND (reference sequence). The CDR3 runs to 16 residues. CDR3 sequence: CASIRGGTSGNYGYTF. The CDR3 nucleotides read TGTGCCTCCATCCGGGGAGGGACATCGGGTAACTATGGCTACACCTTC.

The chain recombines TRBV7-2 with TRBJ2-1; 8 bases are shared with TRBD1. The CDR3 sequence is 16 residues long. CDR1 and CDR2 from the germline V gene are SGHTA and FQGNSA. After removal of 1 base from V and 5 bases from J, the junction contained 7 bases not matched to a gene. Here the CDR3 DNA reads TGTGCCAGCAGCTTAGGAGACAGGGGCCCCCACAATGAGCAGTTCTTC. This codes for CASSLGDRGPHNEQFF.

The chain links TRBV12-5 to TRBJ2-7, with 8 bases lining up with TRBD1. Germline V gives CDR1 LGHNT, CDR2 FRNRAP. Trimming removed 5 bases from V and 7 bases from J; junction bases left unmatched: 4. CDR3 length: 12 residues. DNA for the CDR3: TGTGCTAGTGGTCTCGGACAGGGAGAGCAGTACTTC. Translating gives CASGLGQGEQYF.

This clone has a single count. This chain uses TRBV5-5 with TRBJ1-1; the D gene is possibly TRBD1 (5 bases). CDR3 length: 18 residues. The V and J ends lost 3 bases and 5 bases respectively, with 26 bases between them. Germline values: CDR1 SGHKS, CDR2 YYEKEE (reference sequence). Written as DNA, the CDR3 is TGTGCCAGCAGCTCTATTCTCGGGGGTGAACACTTTGATACTGAAGCTTTCTTT. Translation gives CASSSILGGEHFDTEAFF.

CDR3 nucleotide sequence: TGTGCCAGCAGCCTGGACAGGGGGCGGTCACCCCTCCACTTT. Its protein product is CASSLDRGRSPLHF. The chain carries TRBV3-1 (or the pseudogene TRBV3-2) and TRBJ1-6, with 11 bases fitting TRBD1. The CDR3 length is 14 residues. CDR1 is LGHDT, CDR2 YNNKEL, per germline (reference sequence). The V segment lost 4 bases and the J segment 10 bases; nucleotides outside the gene matches: 3.

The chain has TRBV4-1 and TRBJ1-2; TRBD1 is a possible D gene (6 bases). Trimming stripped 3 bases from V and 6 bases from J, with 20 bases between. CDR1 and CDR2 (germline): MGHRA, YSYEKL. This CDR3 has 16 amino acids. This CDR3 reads CASSHQKGGEKNGYTF. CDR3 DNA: TGCGCCAGCAGCCACCAAAAGGGGGGGGAGAAAAATGGCTACACCTTC.

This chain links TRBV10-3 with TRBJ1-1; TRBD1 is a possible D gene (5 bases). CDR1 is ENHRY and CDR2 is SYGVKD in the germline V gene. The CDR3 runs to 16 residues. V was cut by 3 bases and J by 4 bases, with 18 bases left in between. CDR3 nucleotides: TGTGCCATCAGTGATTACTCCTCGGGGGACCGCACTGAAGCTTTCTTT. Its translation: CAISDYSSGDRTEAFF.

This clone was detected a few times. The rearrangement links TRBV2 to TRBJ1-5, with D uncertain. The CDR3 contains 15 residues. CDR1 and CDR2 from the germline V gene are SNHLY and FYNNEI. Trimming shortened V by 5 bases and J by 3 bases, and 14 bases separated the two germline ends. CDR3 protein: CASSYTGGLNQPQHF. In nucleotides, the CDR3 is TGTGCCAGCAGTTATACCGGAGGGCTCAATCAGCCCCAGCATTTT.

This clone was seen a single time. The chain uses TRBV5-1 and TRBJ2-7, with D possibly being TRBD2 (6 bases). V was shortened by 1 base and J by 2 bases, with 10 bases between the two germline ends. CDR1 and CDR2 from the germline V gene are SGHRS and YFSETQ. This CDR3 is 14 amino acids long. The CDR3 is CASSLLGGPYEQYF. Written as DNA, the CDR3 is TGCGCCAGCAGCTTGTTGGGGGGACCCTACGAGCAGTACTTC.

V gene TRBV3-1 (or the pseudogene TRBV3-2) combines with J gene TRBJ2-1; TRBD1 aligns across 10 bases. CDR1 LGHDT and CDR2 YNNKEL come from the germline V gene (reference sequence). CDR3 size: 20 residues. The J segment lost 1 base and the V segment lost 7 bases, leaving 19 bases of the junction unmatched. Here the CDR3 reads CASTHNPGQGSLLSYNEQFF. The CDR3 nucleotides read TGTGCCAGCACCCACAACCCGGGACAGGGGTCGTTATTATCCTACAATGAGCAGTTCTTC.

The CDR3 DNA reads as TGTGCCAGCAGCCCAGGGGGAAGATCCTACGAGCAGTACTTC. Its protein is CASSPGGRSYEQYF. This chain connects TRBV7-8 to TRBJ2-7; TRBD1 aligns across 7 bases. In germline, CDR1 is SGHVS, CDR2 FQNEAQ. Trimming cost V 5 bases and J 1 base; bases outside gene matches: 5. The CDR3 is 14 residues long. Drawing the rest from reference TRBV7-8 and TRBJ2-7, the complete variable domain is GAGVSQSPRYKVAKRGQDVALRCDPISGHVSLFWYQQALGQGPEFLTYFQNEAQLDKSGLPSDRFFAERPEGSVSTLKIQRTQQEDSAVYLCASSPGGRSYEQYFGPGTRLTVT.

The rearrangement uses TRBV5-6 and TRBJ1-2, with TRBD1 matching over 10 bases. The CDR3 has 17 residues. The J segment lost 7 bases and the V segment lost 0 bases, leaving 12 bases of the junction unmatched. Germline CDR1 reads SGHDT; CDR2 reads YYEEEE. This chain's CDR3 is CASSLGQGASDSGGYTF. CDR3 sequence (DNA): TGTGCCAGCAGCTTGGGACAGGGGGCATCAGACAGTGGTGGCTACACCTTC.

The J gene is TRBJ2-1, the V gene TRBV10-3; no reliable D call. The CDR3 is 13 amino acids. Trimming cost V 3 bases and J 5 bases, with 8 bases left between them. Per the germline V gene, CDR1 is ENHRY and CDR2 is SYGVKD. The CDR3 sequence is CAISETVNNEQFF. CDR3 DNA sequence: TGTGCCATCAGTGAAACAGTCAACAATGAGCAGTTCTTC.

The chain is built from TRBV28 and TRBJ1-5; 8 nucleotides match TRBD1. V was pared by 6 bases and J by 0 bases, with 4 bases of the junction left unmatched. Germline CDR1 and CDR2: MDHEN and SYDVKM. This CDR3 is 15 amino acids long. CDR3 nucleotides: TGTGCCAGCAGACGACAGGGGACTAGCAATCAGCCCCAGCATTTT. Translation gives CASRRQGTSNQPQHF.

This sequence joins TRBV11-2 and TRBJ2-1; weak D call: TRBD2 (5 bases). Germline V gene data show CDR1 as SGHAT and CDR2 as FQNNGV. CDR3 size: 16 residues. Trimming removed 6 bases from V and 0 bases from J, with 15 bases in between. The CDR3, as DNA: TGTGCCAGCAGAAAAAGGACTGTTAGCTCCTACAATGAGCAGTTCTTC. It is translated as CASRKRTVSSYNEQFF.

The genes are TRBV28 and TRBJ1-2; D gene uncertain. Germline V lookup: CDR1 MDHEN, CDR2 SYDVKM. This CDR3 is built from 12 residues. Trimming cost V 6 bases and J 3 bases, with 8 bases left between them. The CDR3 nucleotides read TGTGCCAGCAGCCTTCTACACTATGGCTACACCTTC. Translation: CASSLLHYGYTF.

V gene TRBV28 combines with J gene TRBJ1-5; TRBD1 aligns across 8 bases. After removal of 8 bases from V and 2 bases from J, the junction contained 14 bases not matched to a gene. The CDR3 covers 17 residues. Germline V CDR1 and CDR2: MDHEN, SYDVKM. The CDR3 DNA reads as TGTGCCAGCGGTCTGGGGCCGCAGACAGGGGGCAATCAGCCCCAGCATTTT. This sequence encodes CASGLGPQTGGNQPQHF.